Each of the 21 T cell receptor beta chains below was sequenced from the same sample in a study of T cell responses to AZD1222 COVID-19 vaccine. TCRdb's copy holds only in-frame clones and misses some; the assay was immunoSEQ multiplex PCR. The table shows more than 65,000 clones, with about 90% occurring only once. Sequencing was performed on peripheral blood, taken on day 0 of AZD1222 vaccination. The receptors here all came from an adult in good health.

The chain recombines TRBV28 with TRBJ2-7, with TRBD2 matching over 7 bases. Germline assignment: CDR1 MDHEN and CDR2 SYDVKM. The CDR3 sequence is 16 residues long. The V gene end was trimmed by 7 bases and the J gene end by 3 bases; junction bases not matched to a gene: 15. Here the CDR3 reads CASNSPSGLPSYEQYF. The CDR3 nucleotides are TGTGCCAGCAATTCCCCTAGCGGCTTACCAAGCTACGAGCAGTACTTC.

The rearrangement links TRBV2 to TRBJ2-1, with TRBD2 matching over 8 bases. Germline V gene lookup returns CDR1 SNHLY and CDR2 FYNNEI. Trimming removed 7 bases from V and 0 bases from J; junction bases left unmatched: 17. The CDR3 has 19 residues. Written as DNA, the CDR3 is TGTGCCAGCACGCGAGGGGGGAGCGGGAGCCTCAGCTCCTACAATGAGCAGTTCTTC. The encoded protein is CASTRGGSGSLSSYNEQFF. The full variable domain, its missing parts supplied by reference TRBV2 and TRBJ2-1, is EPEVTQTPSHQVTQMGQEVILRCVPISNHLYFYWYRQILGQKVEFLVSFYNNEISEKSEIFDDQFSVERPDGSNFTLKIRSTKLEDSAMYFCASTRGGSGSLSSYNEQFFGPGTRLTVL.

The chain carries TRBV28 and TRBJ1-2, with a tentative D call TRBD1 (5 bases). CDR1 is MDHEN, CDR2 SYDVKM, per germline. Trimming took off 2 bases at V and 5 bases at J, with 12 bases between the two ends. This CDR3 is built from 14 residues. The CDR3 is CASSLQTQGYGYTF. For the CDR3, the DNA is TGTGCCAGCAGTTTACAGACCCAGGGATATGGCTACACCTTC.

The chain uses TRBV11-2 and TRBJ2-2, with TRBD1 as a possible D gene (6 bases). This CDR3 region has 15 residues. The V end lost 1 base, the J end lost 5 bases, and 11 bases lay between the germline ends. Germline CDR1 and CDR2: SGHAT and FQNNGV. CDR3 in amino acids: CASSLVVGGTGELFF. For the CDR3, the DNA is TGTGCCAGCAGCTTAGTGGTAGGGGGAACCGGGGAGCTGTTTTTT.

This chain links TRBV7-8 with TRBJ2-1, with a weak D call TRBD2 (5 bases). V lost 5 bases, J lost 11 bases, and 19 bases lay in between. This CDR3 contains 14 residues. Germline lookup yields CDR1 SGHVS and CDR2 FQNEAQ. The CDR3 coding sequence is TGTGCCAGCAGCCCCCCCGGGCTAGCACCTCAGCAGTTCTTC. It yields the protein CASSPPGLAPQQFF.

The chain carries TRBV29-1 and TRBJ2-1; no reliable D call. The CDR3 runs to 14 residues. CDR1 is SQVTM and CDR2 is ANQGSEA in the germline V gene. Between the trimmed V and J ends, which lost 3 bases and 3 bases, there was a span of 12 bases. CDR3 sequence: CSVESAGFYNEQFF. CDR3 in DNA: TGCAGCGTTGAGTCGGCCGGGTTCTACAATGAGCAGTTCTTC.

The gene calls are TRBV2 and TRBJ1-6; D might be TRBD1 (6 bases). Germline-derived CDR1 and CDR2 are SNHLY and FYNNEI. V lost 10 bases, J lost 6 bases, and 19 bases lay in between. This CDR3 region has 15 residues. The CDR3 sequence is CATSEGTRANSPLHF. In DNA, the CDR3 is TGTGCCACTTCTGAAGGGACACGCGCTAATTCACCCCTCCACTTT.

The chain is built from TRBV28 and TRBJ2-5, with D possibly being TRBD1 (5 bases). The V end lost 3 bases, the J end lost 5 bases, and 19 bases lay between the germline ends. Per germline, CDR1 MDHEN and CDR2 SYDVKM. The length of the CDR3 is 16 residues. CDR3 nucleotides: TGTGCCAGCAGTTTTCCAGGGTCTCCTACTCGGGAGACCCAGTACTTC. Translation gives CASSFPGSPTRETQYF.

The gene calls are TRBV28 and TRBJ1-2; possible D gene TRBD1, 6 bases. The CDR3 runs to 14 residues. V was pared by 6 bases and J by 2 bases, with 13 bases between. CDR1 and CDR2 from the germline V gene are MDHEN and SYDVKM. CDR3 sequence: CASRGGGTNYGYTF. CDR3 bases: TGTGCCAGCAGGGGAGGGGGGACCAACTATGGCTACACCTTC.

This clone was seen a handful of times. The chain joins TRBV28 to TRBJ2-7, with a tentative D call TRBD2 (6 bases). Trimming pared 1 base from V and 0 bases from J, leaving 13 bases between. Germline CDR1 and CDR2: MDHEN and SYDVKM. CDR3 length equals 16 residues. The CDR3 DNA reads TGTGCCAGCAGTTTATATGAGACTAGTAGCTCCTACGAGCAGTACTTC. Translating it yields CASSLYETSSSYEQYF.

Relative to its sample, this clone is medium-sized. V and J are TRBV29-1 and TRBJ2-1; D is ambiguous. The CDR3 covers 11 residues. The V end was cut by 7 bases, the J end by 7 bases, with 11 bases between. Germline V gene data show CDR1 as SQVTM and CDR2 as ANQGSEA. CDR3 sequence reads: CSGEGNNEQFF. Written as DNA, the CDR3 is TGCAGCGGGGAAGGGAATAATGAGCAGTTCTTC.

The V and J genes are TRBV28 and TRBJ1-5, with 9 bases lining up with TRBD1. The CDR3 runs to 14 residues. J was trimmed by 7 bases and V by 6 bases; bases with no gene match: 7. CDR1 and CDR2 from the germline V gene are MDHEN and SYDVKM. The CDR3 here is CASSPRQGVQPQHF. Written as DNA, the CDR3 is TGTGCCAGCAGCCCTAGACAGGGGGTACAGCCCCAGCATTTT.

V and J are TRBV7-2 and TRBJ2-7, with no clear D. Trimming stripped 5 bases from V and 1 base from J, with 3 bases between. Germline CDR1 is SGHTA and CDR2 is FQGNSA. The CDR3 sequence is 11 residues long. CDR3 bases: TGTGCCAGCAGCAGGTCCTACGAGCAGTACTTC. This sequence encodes CASSRSYEQYF.

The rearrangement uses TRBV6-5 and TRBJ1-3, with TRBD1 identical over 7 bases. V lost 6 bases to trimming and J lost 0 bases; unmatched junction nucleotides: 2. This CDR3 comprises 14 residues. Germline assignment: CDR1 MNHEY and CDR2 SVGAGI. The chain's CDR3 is CASRQGSSGNTIYF. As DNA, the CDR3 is TGTGCCAGCAGACAGGGGTCCTCTGGAAACACCATATATTTT.

CDR3 loop: CASSEGGSSYNEQFF. The CDR3 DNA reads as TGTGCCAGCAGTGAAGGGGGGAGCTCCTACAATGAGCAGTTCTTC. The rearrangement joins TRBV28 to TRBJ2-1; D tentatively fits TRBD1 or TRBD2 (6 bases each). Deletions cut 5 bases from V and 0 bases from J, with 11 bases between. The CDR3 is 15 residues long. The V gene's germline CDR1 is MDHEN and CDR2 SYDVKM.

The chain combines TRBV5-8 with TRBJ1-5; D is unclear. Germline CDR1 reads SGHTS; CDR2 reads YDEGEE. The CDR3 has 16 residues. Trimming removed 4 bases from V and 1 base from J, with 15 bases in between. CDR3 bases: TGTGCCAGCAGCCCCCGCGGCACTTTGAGCAATCAGCCCCAGCATTTT. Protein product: CASSPRGTLSNQPQHF.

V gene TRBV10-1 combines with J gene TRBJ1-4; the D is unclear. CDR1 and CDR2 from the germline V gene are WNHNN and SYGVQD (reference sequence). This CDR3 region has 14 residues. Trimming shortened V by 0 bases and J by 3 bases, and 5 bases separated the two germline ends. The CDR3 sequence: CASSESGSNEKLFF. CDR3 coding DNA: TGCGCCAGCAGTGAGTCGGGGTCTAATGAAAAACTGTTTTTT.

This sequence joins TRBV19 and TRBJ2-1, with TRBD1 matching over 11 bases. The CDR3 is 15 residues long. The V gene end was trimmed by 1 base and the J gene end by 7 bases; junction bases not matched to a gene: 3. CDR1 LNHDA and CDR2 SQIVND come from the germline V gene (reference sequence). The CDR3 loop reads CASSIGTGGKNEQFF. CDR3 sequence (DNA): TGTGCCAGTAGTATAGGGACAGGGGGCAAAAATGAGCAGTTCTTC.

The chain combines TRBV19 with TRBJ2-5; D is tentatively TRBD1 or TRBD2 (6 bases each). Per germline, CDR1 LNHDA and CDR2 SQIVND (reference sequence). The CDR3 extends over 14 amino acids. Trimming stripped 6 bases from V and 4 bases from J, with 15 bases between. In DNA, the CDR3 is TGTGCCAGTAGGGCCCAACAGGGAGGAGAGACCCAGTACTTC. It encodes CASRAQQGGETQYF.

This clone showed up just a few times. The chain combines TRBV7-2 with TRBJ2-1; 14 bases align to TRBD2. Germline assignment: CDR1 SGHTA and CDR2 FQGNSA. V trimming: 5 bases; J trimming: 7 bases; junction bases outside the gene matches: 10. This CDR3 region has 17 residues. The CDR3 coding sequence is TGTGCCAGCAGCCGTGGACTAGCGGGAGGTCTAGAAAATGAGCAGTTCTTC. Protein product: CASSRGLAGGLENEQFF.

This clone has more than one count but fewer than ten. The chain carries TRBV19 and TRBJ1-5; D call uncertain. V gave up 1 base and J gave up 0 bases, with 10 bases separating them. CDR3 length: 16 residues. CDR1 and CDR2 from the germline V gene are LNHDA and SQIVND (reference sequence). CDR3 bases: TGTGCCAGTAGTATAGCAGGCGGAGCTAGCAATCAGCCCCAGCATTTT. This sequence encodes CASSIAGGASNQPQHF.